This T cell receptor beta chain was identified in a study of shared clonotypes between healthy human individuals. This CDR3 spans 14 amino acids. The V gene lost 5 bases and the J gene lost 0 bases, with 8 bases spanning the gap. CDR1 GTSNPN and CDR2 SVGIG come from the germline V gene (reference sequence). Measured with immunoSEQ multiplex PCR; TCRdb has only the in-frame clones, and not every one. The sample lists about 820,000 clones; 80% to 95% were seen once. Naive-designated CD8 cells lacked CD45RO, were positively enriched for CCR7, and omitted terminally differentiated effector memory CD45RA+ cells.

The sample consisted of naive CD8+ T cells sorted from blood. The receptor comes from a young man in good health. The V call is TRBV30, the J call TRBJ2-6; D is unresolved. CDR3: CAWAPSSGANVLTF. DNA of the CDR3: TGTGCCTGGGCCCCTTCCTCTGGGGCCAACGTCCTGACTTTC. The full variable domain, with the rest looked up from reference TRBV30 and TRBJ2-6, is SQTIHQWPATLVQPVGSPLSLECTVEGTSNPNLYWYRQAAGRGLQLLFYSVGIGQISSEVPQNLSASRPQDRQFILSSKKLLLSDSGFYLCAWAPSSGANVLTFGAGSRLTVL.